The source of this T cell receptor beta chain is a study of response to subunit inactivated influenza vaccine. Study findings and constraints: Only a handful of new T cells, the authors suggested, are recruited with each seasonal influenza vaccination.

Worth noting for this clonotype: Antigen unknown.

TCRdb independently ran MiXCR on the RT-PCR reads; one entry per CDR3 protein. The profile shows fewer than 600,000 distinct CDR3 sequences, 7.2% of them singletons. Sequenced material: PBMCs from blood, taken less than 30 months after vaccination. The clonotype comes from a man between 50 and 75 years old who received an inactivated influenza vaccine.

The CDR3 DNA is TGCGCCAGCAGCCAAGTTCTAATCCGGGACAGGGGGCTTTACGAGCAGTACTTC. It codes for CASSQVLIRDRGLYEQYF. The chain has TRBV4-1 and TRBJ2-7; 12 bases are shared with TRBD1. Germline trimming cut 1 base from V and 4 bases from J; bases unmatched to any gene: 11. The CDR3 length is 18 residues. Looked up from germline, CDR1 is MGHRA and CDR2 is YSYEKL.